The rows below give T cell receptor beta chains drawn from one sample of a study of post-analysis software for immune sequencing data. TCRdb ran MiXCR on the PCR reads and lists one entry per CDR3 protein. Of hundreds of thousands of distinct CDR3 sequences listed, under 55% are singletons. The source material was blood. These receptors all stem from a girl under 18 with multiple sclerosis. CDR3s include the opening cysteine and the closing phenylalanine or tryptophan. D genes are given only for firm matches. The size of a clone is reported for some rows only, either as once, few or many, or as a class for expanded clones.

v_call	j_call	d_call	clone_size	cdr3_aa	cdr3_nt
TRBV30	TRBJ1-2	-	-	CAWNPIQGIGYGYTF	TGTGCCTGGAACCCAATCCAGGGGATCGGCTATGGCTACACCTTC
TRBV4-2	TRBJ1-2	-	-	CASSQEVKVNYGYTF	TGTGCCAGCAGCCAAGAGGTGAAGGTTAACTATGGCTACACCTTC
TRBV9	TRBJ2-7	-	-	CASSVGGAGGEQYF	TGTGCCAGCAGCGTAGGGGGGGCTGGGGGCGAGCAGTACTTC
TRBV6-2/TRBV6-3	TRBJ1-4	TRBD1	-	CASGQGGEKLFF	TGTGCCAGTGGACAGGGCGGCGAAAAACTGTTTTTT
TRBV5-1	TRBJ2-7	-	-	CASSTGPPRSYEQYF	TGCGCCAGCAGCACCGGACCTCCTAGGTCCTACGAGCAGTACTTC
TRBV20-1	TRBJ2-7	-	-	CSALKLWEQYF	TGCAGTGCTCTTAAGCTCTGGGAGCAGTACTTC
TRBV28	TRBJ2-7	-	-	CASSQFRDWDWEQYF	TGTGCCAGCAGTCAGTTCCGGGACTGGGATTGGGAGCAGTACTTC
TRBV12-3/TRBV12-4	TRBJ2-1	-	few	CASSPLVTLGAGEQFF	TGTGCCAGCAGTCCCCTAGTGACTTTAGGGGCGGGTGAGCAGTTCTTC
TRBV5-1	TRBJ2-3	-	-	CASSFTKPTDTQYF	TGCGCCAGCAGCTTTACCAAACCTACAGATACGCAGTATTTT
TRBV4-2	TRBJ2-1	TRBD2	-	CASSQESSGVYNEQFF	TGTGCCAGCAGCCAAGAATCTAGCGGAGTCTACAATGAGCAGTTCTTC
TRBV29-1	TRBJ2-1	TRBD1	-	CSVLTGDSAEHEQFF	TGCAGCGTCTTAACAGGGGATTCGGCGGAGCATGAGCAGTTCTTC
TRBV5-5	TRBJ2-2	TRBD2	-	CASSFAGAGELFF	TGTGCCAGCAGTTTTGCGGGGGCCGGGGAGCTGTTTTTT
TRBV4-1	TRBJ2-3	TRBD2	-	CASSQHLAAPDHTQYF	TGCGCCAGCAGCCAACACCTAGCGGCCCCGGATCATACGCAGTATTTT
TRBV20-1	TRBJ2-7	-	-	CSARGGREPYEQYF	TGCAGTGCTAGAGGCGGCAGGGAACCCTACGAGCAGTACTTC
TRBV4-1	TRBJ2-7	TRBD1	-	CASSQHEGALSYEQYF	TGCGCCAGCAGCCAACACGAGGGGGCTCTCTCCTACGAGCAGTACTTC
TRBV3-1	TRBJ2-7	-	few	CASARDTNSYEQYF	TGTGCCAGCGCACGGGACACCAACTCCTACGAGCAGTACTTC
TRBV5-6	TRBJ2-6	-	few	CASSLGQTSGANVLTF	TGTGCCAGCAGCTTGGGGCAGACCTCTGGGGCCAACGTCCTGACTTTC
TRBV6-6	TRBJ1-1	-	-	CASSYSGGRYTEAFF	TGTGCCAGCAGTTACTCGGGGGGGAGGTACACTGAAGCTTTCTTT
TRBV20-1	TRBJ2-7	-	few	CSAREPAHYEQYF	TGCAGTGCTAGAGAGCCAGCCCATTACGAGCAGTACTTC
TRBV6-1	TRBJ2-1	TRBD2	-	CASSRGGLAGGGSSYNEQFF	TGTGCCAGCAGCCGGGGGGGTCTAGCGGGAGGGGGGAGCTCCTACAATGAGCAGTTCTTC
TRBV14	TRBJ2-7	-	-	CASSQDSQRSYEQYF	TGTGCCAGCAGCCAAGATTCCCAGCGCTCCTACGAGCAGTACTTC
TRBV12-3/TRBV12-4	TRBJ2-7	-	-	CASQEPSLGEQYF	TGTGCCAGCCAAGAGCCATCCCTGGGCGAGCAGTACTTC
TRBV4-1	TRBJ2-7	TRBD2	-	CASSQDSSGRSYEQYF	TGCGCCAGCAGCCAAGATTCTAGCGGACGCTCCTACGAGCAGTACTTC
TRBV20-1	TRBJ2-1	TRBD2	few	CSASRVSGRASSYNEQFF	TGCAGTGCTAGTCGGGTTAGCGGGAGGGCCAGCTCCTACAATGAGCAGTTCTTC
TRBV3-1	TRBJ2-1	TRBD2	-	CASSQGTRAEQFF	TGTGCCAGCAGCCAGGGGACTAGGGCCGAGCAGTTCTTC
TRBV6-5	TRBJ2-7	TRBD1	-	CASSGDRVGGNEQYF	TGTGCCAGCAGTGGGGACAGGGTAGGGGGTAACGAGCAGTACTTC
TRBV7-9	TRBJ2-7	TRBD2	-	CASSLGLAGVAYEQYF	TGTGCCAGCAGCCTAGGACTAGCGGGAGTAGCCTACGAGCAGTACTTC
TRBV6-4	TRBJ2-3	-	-	CASSDSRDSFTDTQYF	TGTGCCAGCAGTGACTCGAGGGACTCGTTCACAGATACGCAGTATTTT
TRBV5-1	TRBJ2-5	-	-	CASSPDRQETQYF	TGCGCCAGCAGCCCGGACAGACAAGAGACCCAGTACTTC
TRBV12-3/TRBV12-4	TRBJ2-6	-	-	CASSTAIGGDSGANVLTF	TGTGCCAGCAGTACCGCTATCGGAGGCGATTCTGGGGCCAACGTCCTGACTTTC
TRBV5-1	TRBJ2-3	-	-	CASRSGYGTDTQYF	TGCGCCAGCAGGTCAGGGTATGGCACAGATACGCAGTATTTT
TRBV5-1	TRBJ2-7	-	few	CASSLGGSRGVNEQYF	TGCGCCAGCAGCTTGGGGGGGTCTCGAGGGGTAAACGAGCAGTACTTC
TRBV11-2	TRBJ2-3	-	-	CASSLMQRTGGTDTQYF	TGTGCCAGCAGCTTAATGCAGAGGACCGGGGGCACAGATACGCAGTATTTT
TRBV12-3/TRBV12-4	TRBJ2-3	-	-	CASSFDRGGSDTQYF	TGTGCCAGCAGCTTCGACAGGGGAGGGTCAGATACGCAGTATTTT
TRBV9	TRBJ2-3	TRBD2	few	CASSLTTSGSSRPLDTQYF	TGTGCCAGCAGCCTAACGACTAGCGGGAGCTCTCGGCCTCTAGATACGCAGTATTTT
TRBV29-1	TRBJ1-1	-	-	CSVRRVGTHNTEAFF	TGCAGCGTCCGAAGAGTGGGGACACATAACACTGAAGCTTTCTTT
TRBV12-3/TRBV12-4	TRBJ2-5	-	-	CASSSLSGRETQYF	TGTGCCAGCAGCTCTTTGTCAGGGCGAGAGACCCAGTACTTC
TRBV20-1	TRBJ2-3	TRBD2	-	CSARTTSGYADAQYF	TGCAGTGCTCGGACGACTAGCGGGTACGCAGATGCGCAGTATTTT
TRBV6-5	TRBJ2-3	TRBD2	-	CASSSPGLAGGRTQYF	TGTGCCAGCAGTTCCCCGGGACTAGCGGGTGGAAGAACGCAGTATTTT
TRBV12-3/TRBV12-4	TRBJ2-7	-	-	CASSSFDERYF	TGTGCCAGCAGTTCCTTCGACGAGCGGTACTTC
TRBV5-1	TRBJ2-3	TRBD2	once	CASSFIKSGRDTDTQYF	TGCGCCAGCAGCTTTATTAAGAGCGGGAGGGACACAGATACGCAGTATTTT
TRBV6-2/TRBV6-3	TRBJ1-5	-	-	CASSYARGVNQPQHF	TGTGCCAGCAGTTACGCGCGGGGGGTCAATCAGCCCCAGCATTTT
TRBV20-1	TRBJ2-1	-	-	CSARGTGRSSYNEQFF	TGCAGTGCTAGAGGGACGGGGCGGAGCTCCTACAATGAGCAGTTCTTC
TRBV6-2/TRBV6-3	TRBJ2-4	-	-	CASSLEGVDIQYF	TGTGCCAGCAGTTTAGAAGGGGTAGACATTCAGTACTTC
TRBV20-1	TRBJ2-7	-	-	CSTSFTSSYEQYF	TGCAGTACTAGTTTTACCAGCTCCTACGAGCAGTACTTC
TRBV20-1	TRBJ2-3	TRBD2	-	CSARAAGRGTDTQYF	TGCAGTGCTAGAGCGGCCGGGAGGGGCACAGATACGCAGTATTTT